The entry that follows covers one TCR beta chain sequence. Its target is not known. Primers: 60 Vbeta forward and 13 Jbeta reverse. Method: immunoSEQ multiplex PCR; TCRdb's copy keeps in-frame clones and lacks some. Among about 120,000 clones listed, 75% to 80% were seen once. The source of the sample is a study of cytomegalovirus exposure and HLA in healthy donors. V gave up 6 bases and J gave up 7 bases; unmatched junction bases: 7. CDR1 is MNHEY and CDR2 is SMNVEV in the germline V gene (reference sequence). CDR3 length: 14 residues. Every donor was a healthy person donating bone marrow. Study findings and constraints: For cytomegalovirus status, the classifier reportedly gave diagnoses with high specificity and sensitivity.

The sequenced sample consisted of PBMCs. This receptor was obtained from a middle-aged woman in good health and CMV-seropositive. The gene calls are TRBV27 and TRBJ2-7, with TRBD1 matching over 12 bases. The CDR3 DNA follows: TGTGCCAGCAGAACGGGACAGGGGGCGAGGGAGCAGTACTTC. The encoded protein is CASRTGQGAREQYF.